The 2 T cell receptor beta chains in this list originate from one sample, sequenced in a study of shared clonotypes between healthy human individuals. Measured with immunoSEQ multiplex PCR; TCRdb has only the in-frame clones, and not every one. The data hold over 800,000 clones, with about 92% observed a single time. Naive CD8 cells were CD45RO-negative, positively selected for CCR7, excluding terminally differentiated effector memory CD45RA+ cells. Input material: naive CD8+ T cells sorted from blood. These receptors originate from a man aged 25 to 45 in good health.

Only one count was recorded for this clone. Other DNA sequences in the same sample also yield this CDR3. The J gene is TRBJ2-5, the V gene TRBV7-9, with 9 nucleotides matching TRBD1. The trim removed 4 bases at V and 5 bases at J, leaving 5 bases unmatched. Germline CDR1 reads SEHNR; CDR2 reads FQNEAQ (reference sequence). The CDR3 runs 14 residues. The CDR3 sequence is CASSSTGGGETQYF. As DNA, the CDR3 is TGTGCCAGCAGCTCGACAGGGGGAGGGGAGACCCAGTACTTC.

CDR3 in amino acids: CASSKLLGGETQYF. DNA for the CDR3: TGTGCCAGCAGCAAACTCCTTGGAGGGGAGACCCAGTACTTC. The rearrangement joins TRBV7-9 to TRBJ2-5; TRBD2 might be the D (6 bases). The CDR3 loop spans 14 amino acids. CDR1 is SEHNR, CDR2 FQNEAQ, per germline (reference sequence). Trimming shortened V by 5 bases and J by 5 bases, and 15 bases separated the two germline ends. The variable domain in full, with the rest retrieved from reference TRBV7-9 and TRBJ2-5, is DTGVSQNPRHKITKRGQNVTFRCDPISEHNRLYWYRQTLGQGPEFLTYFQNEAQLEKSRLLSDRFSAERPKGSFSTLEIQRTEQGDSAMYLCASSKLLGGETQYFGPGTRLLVL.